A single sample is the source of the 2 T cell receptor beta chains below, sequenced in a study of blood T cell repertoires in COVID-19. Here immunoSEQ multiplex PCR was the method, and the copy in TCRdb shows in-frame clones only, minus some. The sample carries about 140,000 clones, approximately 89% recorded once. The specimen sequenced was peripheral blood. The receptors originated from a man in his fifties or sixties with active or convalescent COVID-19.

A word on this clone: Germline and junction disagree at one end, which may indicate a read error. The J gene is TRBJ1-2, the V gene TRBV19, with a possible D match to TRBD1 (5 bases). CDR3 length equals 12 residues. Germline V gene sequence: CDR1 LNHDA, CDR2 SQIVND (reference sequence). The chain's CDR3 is CAITTLVRGKKF. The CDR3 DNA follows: TGTGCCATCACCACACTCGTCCGGGGGAAGAAGTTC.

CDR3: CASSLGPGELFF. The CDR3 DNA is TGTGCCAGCAGCTTAGGGCCCGGGGAGCTGTTTTTT. J is TRBJ2-2 and V is TRBV11-3, with D unresolved. The CDR3 sequence is 12 residues long. Germline lookup yields CDR1 SGHNT and CDR2 YENEEA. V lost 1 base and J lost 6, with 3 bases in between.